Presented here are 10 T cell receptor beta chains from one specimen sequenced in a study of cytomegalovirus exposure and HLA in healthy donors. PCR was performed using 60 Vbeta and 13 Jbeta primers. Profiling relied on immunoSEQ multiplex PCR, and the TCRdb table lists in-frame clones only, not all of them. The sample holds 170,000 or so clones, around 77% seen once. The sample was PBMCs. Source of these receptors: a woman aged 25 to 39 in good health and CMV-seronegative.

Only a few counts were recorded for this clone. The rearrangement links TRBV6-6 to TRBJ1-3; D is uncertain. Trimming pared 4 bases from V and 1 base from J, leaving 11 bases between. CDR3 size: 15 residues. Germline V gene data show CDR1 as MNHNY and CDR2 as SVGAGI (reference sequence). CDR3 region: CASSFGRESGNTIYF. The CDR3 coding sequence is TGTGCCAGCAGTTTCGGACGGGAATCTGGAAACACCATATATTTT.

The chain is built from TRBV6-1 and TRBJ2-2; possibly TRBD2 for D (6 bases). The CDR3 consists of 13 residues. V lost 6 bases and J lost 2, with 7 bases in between. CDR1 is MNHNS, CDR2 SASEGT, per germline. This CDR3 reads CASRGLNTGELFF. CDR3 bases: TGTGCCAGCAGGGGACTTAACACCGGGGAGCTGTTTTTT.

This chain connects TRBV18 to TRBJ2-3, with D unresolved. The CDR3 covers 15 residues. Germline V gives CDR1 KGHSH, CDR2 LQKENI. Trimming shortened V by 2 bases and J by 1 base, and 10 bases separated the two germline ends. CDR3 sequence: CASSPVRQGTDTQYF. DNA of the CDR3: TGTGCCAGCTCACCAGTTCGGCAGGGCACAGATACGCAGTATTTT.

The V call is TRBV6-1, the J call TRBJ1-1; D is unresolved. With 8 bases removed from V and 1 base from J, the gap between germline ends came to 11 bases. This CDR3 has 13 amino acids. Looked up from germline, CDR1 is MNHNS and CDR2 is SASEGT. The CDR3 here is CASSRTANTEAFF. In nucleotides, the CDR3 is TGTGCCAGCTCCCGTACAGCGAACACTGAAGCTTTCTTT.

The chain is built from TRBV6-1 and TRBJ2-1, with 12 nucleotides matching TRBD2. Germline V gene sequence: CDR1 MNHNS, CDR2 SASEGT. V lost 0 bases and J lost 4; bases outside the gene matches: 10. This CDR3 comprises 19 residues. The CDR3 DNA follows: TGTGCCAGCAGTGAAGCTCTCGGGGGACTAGCGGGTCTGTACAATGAGCAGTTCTTC. It codes for CASSEALGGLAGLYNEQFF.

The rearrangement uses TRBV7-2 and TRBJ2-7, with a weak D call TRBD1 (6 bases). V gave up 5 bases and J gave up 4 bases, with 9 bases separating them. The CDR3 length is 12 residues. Germline V gene lookup returns CDR1 SGHTA and CDR2 FQGNSA. This CDR3 is CASSIQGYEQYF. The CDR3 nucleotides are TGTGCCAGCAGCATTCAGGGGTACGAGCAGTACTTC.

The V gene is TRBV9, the J gene TRBJ1-6; D may be TRBD1 (6 bases). V was pared by 0 bases and J by 4 bases, with 14 bases between. This CDR3 region has 17 residues. Germline-derived CDR1 and CDR2 are SGDLS and YYNGEE. DNA for the CDR3: TGTGCCAGCAGCGTAGCTACGCCAGGGGCGTATAATTCACCCCTCCACTTT. Translated, it gives CASSVATPGAYNSPLHF.

This sequence joins TRBV5-1 and TRBJ2-7; 7 nucleotides line up with TRBD1. V was pared by 0 bases and J by 0 bases, with 3 bases of the junction left unmatched. This CDR3 contains 15 residues. The germline gives CDR1 SGHRS, CDR2 YFSETQ. CDR3: CASSLAGTASYEQYF. The CDR3 DNA is TGCGCCAGCAGCTTGGCGGGGACAGCCTCCTACGAGCAGTACTTC.

V and J are TRBV18 and TRBJ2-7; 9 positions agree with TRBD2. The germline V gene encodes CDR1 KGHSH and CDR2 LQKENI. V was clipped by 5 bases and J by 4 bases; unmatched bases: 6. This CDR3 region has 14 residues. DNA for the CDR3: TGTGCCAGCTCAGGCAGCGGGAGGAGTTACGAGCAGTACTTC. As protein: CASSGSGRSYEQYF.

The V and J genes are TRBV19 and TRBJ2-1; 9 bases match TRBD2. CDR1 is LNHDA and CDR2 is SQIVND in the germline V gene (reference sequence). The CDR3 runs to 14 residues. J was trimmed by 6 bases and V by 5 bases; bases with no gene match: 5. The CDR3 DNA sequence: TGTGCCAGTAGTCGCGAGCGGGAGGTCAATGAGCAGTTCTTC. It translates to CASSREREVNEQFF.